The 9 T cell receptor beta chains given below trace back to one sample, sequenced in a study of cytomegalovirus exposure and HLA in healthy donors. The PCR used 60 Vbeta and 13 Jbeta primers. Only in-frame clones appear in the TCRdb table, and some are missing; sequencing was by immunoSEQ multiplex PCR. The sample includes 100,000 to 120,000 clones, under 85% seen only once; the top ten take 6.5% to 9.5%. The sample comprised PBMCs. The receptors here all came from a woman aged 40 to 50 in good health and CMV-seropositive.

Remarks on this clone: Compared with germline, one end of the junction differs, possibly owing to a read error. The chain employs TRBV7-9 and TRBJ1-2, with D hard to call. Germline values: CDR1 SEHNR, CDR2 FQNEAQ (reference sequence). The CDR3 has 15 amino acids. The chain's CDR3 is CSSTPTRQVVWGYTF. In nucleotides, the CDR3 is TGTTCCAGCACCCCCACCAGGCAGGTTGTGTGGGGCTACACCTTC.

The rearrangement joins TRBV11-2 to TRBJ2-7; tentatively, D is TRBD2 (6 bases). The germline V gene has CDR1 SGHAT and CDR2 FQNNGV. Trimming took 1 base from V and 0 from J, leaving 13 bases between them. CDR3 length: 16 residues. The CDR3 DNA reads TGTGCCAGCAGCTTAGCGGCCGGGAGTCTCTCCTACGAGCAGTACTTC. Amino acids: CASSLAAGSLSYEQYF.

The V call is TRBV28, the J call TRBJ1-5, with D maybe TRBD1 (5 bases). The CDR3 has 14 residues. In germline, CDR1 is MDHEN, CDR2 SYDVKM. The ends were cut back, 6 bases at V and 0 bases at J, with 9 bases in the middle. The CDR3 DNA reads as TGTGCCAGCAGAGACAGCCCTAGCAATCAGCCCCAGCATTTT. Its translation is CASRDSPSNQPQHF.

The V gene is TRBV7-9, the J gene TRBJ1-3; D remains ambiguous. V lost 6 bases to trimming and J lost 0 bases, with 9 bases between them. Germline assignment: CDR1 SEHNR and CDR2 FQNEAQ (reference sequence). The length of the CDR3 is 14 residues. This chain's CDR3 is CASRPQSSGNTIYF. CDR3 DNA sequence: TGTGCCAGCAGACCACAAAGCTCTGGAAACACCATATATTTT.

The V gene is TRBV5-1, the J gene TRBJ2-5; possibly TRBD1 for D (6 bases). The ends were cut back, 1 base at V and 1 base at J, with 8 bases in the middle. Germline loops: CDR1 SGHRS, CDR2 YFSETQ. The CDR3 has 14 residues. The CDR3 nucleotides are TGCGCCAGCAGCTTGAACAGGGCCCAAGAGACCCAGTACTTC. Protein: CASSLNRAQETQYF.

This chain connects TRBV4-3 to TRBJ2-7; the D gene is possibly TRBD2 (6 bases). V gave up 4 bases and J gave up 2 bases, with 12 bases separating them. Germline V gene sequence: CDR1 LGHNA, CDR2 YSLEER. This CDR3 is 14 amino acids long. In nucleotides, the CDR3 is TGCGCCAGCAGCCTCCGGGAGTCAGCCTACGAGCAGTACTTC. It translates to CASSLRESAYEQYF.

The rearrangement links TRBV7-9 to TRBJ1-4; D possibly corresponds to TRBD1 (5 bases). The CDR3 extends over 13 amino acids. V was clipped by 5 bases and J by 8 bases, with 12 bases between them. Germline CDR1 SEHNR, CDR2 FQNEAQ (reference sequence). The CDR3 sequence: CASSPGQGEKLFF. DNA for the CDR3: TGTGCCAGCAGCCCAGGACAAGGAGAAAAACTGTTTTTT.

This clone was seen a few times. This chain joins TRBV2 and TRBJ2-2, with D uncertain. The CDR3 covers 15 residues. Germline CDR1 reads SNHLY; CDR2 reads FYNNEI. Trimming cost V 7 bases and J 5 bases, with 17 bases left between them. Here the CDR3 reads CASTSPVVGTGELFF. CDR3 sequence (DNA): TGTGCCAGCACCTCCCCAGTCGTCGGGACCGGGGAGCTGTTTTTT.

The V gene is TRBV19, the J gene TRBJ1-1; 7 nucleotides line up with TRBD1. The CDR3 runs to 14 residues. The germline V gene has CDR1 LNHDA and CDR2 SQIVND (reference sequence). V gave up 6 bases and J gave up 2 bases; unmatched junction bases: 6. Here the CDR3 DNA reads TGTGCCAGTAGCCCCGGGACAGCAAACACTGAAGCTTTCTTT. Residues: CASSPGTANTEAFF. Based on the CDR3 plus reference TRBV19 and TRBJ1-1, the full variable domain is DGGITQSPKYLFRKEGQNVTLSCEQNLNHDAMYWYRQDPGQGLRLIYYSQIVNDFQKGDIAEGYSVSREKKESFPLTVTSAQKNPTAFYLCASSPGTANTEAFFGQGTRLTVV.